A selection of T cell receptor beta chains follows, all from one sample in a study of cytomegalovirus exposure and HLA in healthy donors. Using immunoSEQ multiplex PCR, the repertoire was profiled, and TCRdb retains in-frame clones only, with some absent. The sample carries about 130,000 clones, about 84% recorded once. The sample was PBMCs. These receptors all come from a man aged 35 to 55 in good health and CMV-seronegative. Both conserved end residues are part of each CDR3. The D gene is left open where the match is weak. Size values are once, few and many counts, or a class for expanded clones, and some rows have none.

D gene: NA; J gene: TRBJ2-7; clone size: NA; V gene: TRBV4-3; CDR3 length: 14; CDR3 DNA: TGCGCCAGCAGCCAAGCTCCCGGGACCTACGAGCAGTACTTC; CDR3 protein: CASSQAPGTYEQYF
D gene: NA; J gene: TRBJ1-4; clone size: NA; V gene: TRBV7-2; CDR3 length: 12; CDR3 DNA: TGTGCCAGCAGCCGAGACAGGGAAAAACTGTTTTTT; CDR3 protein: CASSRDREKLFF
D gene: TRBD1; J gene: TRBJ2-7; clone size: NA; V gene: TRBV4-2; CDR3 length: 15; CDR3 DNA: TGTGCCAGCAGCCCCAAAGGACAGGGGAATTACGAGCAGTACTTC; CDR3 protein: CASSPKGQGNYEQYF
D gene: NA; J gene: TRBJ1-1; clone size: NA; V gene: TRBV27; CDR3 length: 14; CDR3 DNA: TGTGCCAGCAGTTCATATGTTAGTGGCACTGAAGCTTTCTTT; CDR3 protein: CASSSYVSGTEAFF
D gene: TRBD2; J gene: TRBJ2-7; clone size: once; V gene: TRBV5-1; CDR3 length: 14; CDR3 DNA: TGCGCCAGCAGCTTGGCCGGGACTAGCCACGAGCAGTACTTC; CDR3 protein: CASSLAGTSHEQYF
D gene: NA; J gene: TRBJ2-1; clone size: NA; V gene: TRBV7-2; CDR3 length: 17; CDR3 DNA: TGTGCCAGCAGCTTAGTCGCATCTTCCTACTCCTACAATGAGCAGTTCTTC; CDR3 protein: CASSLVASSYSYNEQFF
D gene: TRBD1; J gene: TRBJ2-1; clone size: NA; V gene: TRBV4-1; CDR3 length: 15; CDR3 DNA: TGCGCCAGCAGTCATACGGGACAGGGATTCAATGAGCAGTTCTTC; CDR3 protein: CASSHTGQGFNEQFF
D gene: TRBD1; J gene: TRBJ2-7; clone size: NA; V gene: TRBV27; CDR3 length: 17; CDR3 DNA: TGTGCCAGCAGGACCACCACCAGGGGACAGGGAAAAAACGAGCAGTACTTC; CDR3 protein: CASRTTTRGQGKNEQYF
D gene: TRBD1; J gene: TRBJ1-6; clone size: NA; V gene: TRBV7-9; CDR3 length: 16; CDR3 DNA: TGTGCCAGCAGCTCGAAGGGACAGGGGGCCGTTTCACCCCTCCACTTT; CDR3 protein: CASSSKGQGAVSPLHF
D gene: NA; J gene: TRBJ1-2; clone size: NA; V gene: TRBV7-9; CDR3 length: 12; CDR3 DNA: TGTGCCAGCAGCCCTATCTCGGATGGCTACACCTTC; CDR3 protein: CASSPISDGYTF
D gene: TRBD1; J gene: TRBJ2-1; clone size: NA; V gene: TRBV28; CDR3 length: 15; CDR3 DNA: TGTGCCACCAATACAGGGGCCTCTAATCTCAATGAGCAGTTCTTC; CDR3 protein: CATNTGASNLNEQFF
D gene: TRBD1; J gene: TRBJ1-3; clone size: NA; V gene: TRBV15; CDR3 length: 17; CDR3 DNA: TGTGCCACCAGCAGGGTAACGAAACCGGGACAGGGAAACACCATATATTTT; CDR3 protein: CATSRVTKPGQGNTIYF
D gene: NA; J gene: TRBJ2-5; clone size: NA; V gene: TRBV2; CDR3 length: 14; CDR3 DNA: TGTGCCAGCACTCCGAACAGGGATACAGAGACCCAGTACTTC; CDR3 protein: CASTPNRDTETQYF
D gene: NA; J gene: TRBJ1-2; clone size: few; V gene: TRBV6-5; CDR3 length: 13; CDR3 DNA: TGTGCCAGCAGTTACTCCTCTAACTATGGCTACACCTTC; CDR3 protein: CASSYSSNYGYTF
D gene: NA; J gene: TRBJ2-1; clone size: NA; V gene: TRBV6-6; CDR3 length: 14; CDR3 DNA: TGTGCCAGCAATCCAATGGGGCTTTACAATGAGCAGTTCTTC; CDR3 protein: CASNPMGLYNEQFF
D gene: NA; J gene: TRBJ2-3; clone size: NA; V gene: TRBV9; CDR3 length: 15; CDR3 DNA: TGTGCCAGCAGCGGGAGGGGTGGGCGCACAGATACGCAGTATTTT; CDR3 protein: CASSGRGGRTDTQYF
D gene: NA; J gene: TRBJ1-4; clone size: NA; V gene: TRBV28; CDR3 length: 16; CDR3 DNA: TGTGCCAGCAGTTCACCCGGGACAACGGAGGATGAAAAACTGTTTTTT; CDR3 protein: CASSSPGTTEDEKLFF
D gene: NA; J gene: TRBJ2-5; clone size: NA; V gene: TRBV5-1; CDR3 length: 14; CDR3 DNA: TGCGCCAGCAGCCGAATGCAAGGAGAAGAGACCCAGTACTTC; CDR3 protein: CASSRMQGEETQYF
D gene: TRBD1; J gene: TRBJ1-1; clone size: NA; V gene: TRBV6-6; CDR3 length: 14; CDR3 DNA: TGTGCCAGCACCTATCGGGACAGGGCCTCTGAAGCTTTCTTT; CDR3 protein: CASTYRDRASEAFF
D gene: NA; J gene: TRBJ1-1; clone size: NA; V gene: TRBV7-8; CDR3 length: 18; CDR3 DNA: TGTGCCAGCAGCTTAACAGCGCCCCGCGGGGGGGCGGGTACTGAAGCTTTCTTT; CDR3 protein: CASSLTAPRGGAGTEAFF
D gene: NA; J gene: TRBJ1-3; clone size: NA; V gene: TRBV2; CDR3 length: 15; CDR3 DNA: TGTGCCAGCAGGGAACAGGGAAACTCTGGAAACACCATATATTTT; CDR3 protein: CASREQGNSGNTIYF
D gene: TRBD1; J gene: TRBJ1-1; clone size: few; V gene: TRBV19; CDR3 length: 13; CDR3 DNA: TGTGCCAGTACTTTTGACAGGGGAACTGAAGCTTTCTTT; CDR3 protein: CASTFDRGTEAFF